The text below deals with one T cell receptor (beta chain). The data originate from a study of blood T cell repertoires in COVID-19. The ends were cut back, 4 bases at V and 2 bases at J, with 18 bases in the middle. The CDR3 sequence is 17 residues long. CDR1 is LGHDT, CDR2 YNNKEL, per germline (reference sequence). The assay was immunoSEQ multiplex PCR, and TCRdb's table has in-frame clones only and misses some. The repertoire holds about 130,000 clones, with around 80% as singletons. The origin of this receptor is a woman aged 60 to 75 with acute or convalescent COVID-19. The chain links TRBV3-1 (or the pseudogene TRBV3-2) to TRBJ1-3; D is possibly TRBD1 (6 bases). Sequenced sample: peripheral blood. The CDR3 DNA sequence: TGTGCCAGCAGCCCGTCGGGGGGGGGCGAAGCTGGAAACACCATATATTTT. Translated: CASSPSGGGEAGNTIYF.